A selection of T cell receptor beta chains follows, all from one sample in a study of blood T cell repertoires in COVID-19. Method: immunoSEQ multiplex PCR; TCRdb's copy keeps in-frame clones and lacks some. The sample consists of fewer than 80,000 clones, over 60% of them appearing once. The material sequenced was peripheral blood. These receptor sequences come from a human donor in a cohort sampled during active COVID-19. Each CDR3 is given with its conserved first and last residue. The D gene is left open where the match is weak. Rows may omit the clone size; those that give it use once, few, many or a size class.

j_call: TRBJ2-2; v_call: TRBV12-3/TRBV12-4; d_call: .; clone_size: few; cdr3_nt: TGTGCCAGCAAAGGACAGCCCACCGGGGAGCTGTTTTTT; cdr3_aa: CASKGQPTGELFF
j_call: TRBJ1-1; v_call: TRBV21-1; d_call: .; clone_size: .; cdr3_nt: TGTGCCAGCACTCTCTTGGGGCGGATGAACACTGAAGCTTTCTTT; cdr3_aa: CASTLLGRMNTEAFF
j_call: TRBJ2-1; v_call: TRBV28; d_call: TRBD1; clone_size: .; cdr3_nt: TGTGCCAGCCTGGACAGGGCAGGATACAATGAGCAGTTCTTC; cdr3_aa: CASLDRAGYNEQFF
j_call: TRBJ2-6; v_call: TRBV5-1; d_call: TRBD1; clone_size: few; cdr3_nt: TGCGCCAGCAGCCGGACAGGGGGCTCTGGGGCCAACGTCCTGACTTTC; cdr3_aa: CASSRTGGSGANVLTF
j_call: TRBJ2-3; v_call: TRBV5-1; d_call: TRBD2; clone_size: .; cdr3_nt: TGCGCCAGCAGCGCGAGCGGGGGGGCGGCAGATACGCAGTATTTT; cdr3_aa: CASSASGGAADTQYF
j_call: TRBJ1-2; v_call: TRBV5-1; d_call: .; clone_size: .; cdr3_nt: TGCGCCAGCAGCTTCGAAGGCAGGGCTTCGGATGGCTACACCTTC; cdr3_aa: CASSFEGRASDGYTF
j_call: TRBJ1-4; v_call: TRBV9; d_call: .; clone_size: .; cdr3_nt: TGTGCCAGCAGCGTAGGGCAGGGCAGGGGAGATGAAAAACTGTTTTTT; cdr3_aa: CASSVGQGRGDEKLFF
j_call: TRBJ2-3; v_call: TRBV3-1/TRBV3-2; d_call: .; clone_size: once; cdr3_nt: TGTGCCAGCAGTCAGTCGGATACGCAGTATTTT; cdr3_aa: CASSQSDTQYF
j_call: TRBJ1-1; v_call: TRBV3-1/TRBV3-2; d_call: TRBD1; clone_size: .; cdr3_nt: TGTGCCAGCAGCCTAAGACAGGGGGCGGCTTTCTTT; cdr3_aa: CASSLRQGAAFF
j_call: TRBJ2-2; v_call: TRBV6-5; d_call: .; clone_size: .; cdr3_nt: TGTGCCAGCAATGGACACTCGAACACCGGGGAGCTGTTTTTT; cdr3_aa: CASNGHSNTGELFF
j_call: TRBJ1-6; v_call: TRBV7-2; d_call: .; clone_size: .; cdr3_nt: TGTGCCAGCAGCCCAACCACCCAGGGGAATTCACCCCTCCACTTT; cdr3_aa: CASSPTTQGNSPLHF
j_call: TRBJ2-1; v_call: TRBV20-1; d_call: .; clone_size: .; cdr3_nt: TGCAGTGTTAAACCAGGAGGTGAGCAGTTCTTC; cdr3_aa: CSVKPGGEQFF
j_call: TRBJ1-1; v_call: TRBV6-2/TRBV6-3; d_call: .; clone_size: .; cdr3_nt: TGTGCCAGCAGTTACTCAAGACAGAGTGTGAACACTGAAGCTTTCTTT; cdr3_aa: CASSYSRQSVNTEAFF
j_call: TRBJ2-3; v_call: TRBV3-1/TRBV3-2; d_call: .; clone_size: .; cdr3_nt: TGTGCCAGCAGCTACAGGGGGGGGACGCAGTATTTT; cdr3_aa: CASSYRGGTQYF
j_call: TRBJ2-5; v_call: TRBV6-5; d_call: .; clone_size: .; cdr3_nt: TGTGCCAGCAGGATTCCGGGAGCAGAGACCCAGTACTTC; cdr3_aa: CASRIPGAETQYF
j_call: TRBJ1-1; v_call: TRBV3-1/TRBV3-2; d_call: .; clone_size: few; cdr3_nt: TGTGCCAGCAGCCAAACGTTACAGGGCCCTCATGAAGCTTTCTTT; cdr3_aa: CASSQTLQGPHEAFF
j_call: TRBJ2-7; v_call: TRBV7-2; d_call: TRBD1; clone_size: .; cdr3_nt: TGTGCCAGCAGCTTGACAGGGGTTTCCTACGAGCAGTACTTC; cdr3_aa: CASSLTGVSYEQYF
j_call: TRBJ2-4; v_call: TRBV9; d_call: .; clone_size: once; cdr3_nt: TGTGCCAGCAGCGAGGGGGGGTCTAGGCTCGCCAAAAACATTCAGTACTTC; cdr3_aa: CASSEGGSRLAKNIQYF
j_call: TRBJ2-6; v_call: TRBV4-1; d_call: .; clone_size: .; cdr3_nt: TGCGCCAGCAGCCAAGGACAGGTGAGCTCTGGGGCCAACGTCCTGACTTTC; cdr3_aa: CASSQGQVSSGANVLTF
j_call: TRBJ1-1; v_call: TRBV7-9; d_call: .; clone_size: .; cdr3_nt: TGTGCCAGCAGCTCCTATCAGGTGGCTTTCTTT; cdr3_aa: CASSSYQVAFF
j_call: TRBJ2-3; v_call: TRBV4-3; d_call: .; clone_size: few; cdr3_nt: TGCGCCAGCAGCCTACAAGCGGATCCTAGCACAGATACGCAGTATTTT; cdr3_aa: CASSLQADPSTDTQYF
j_call: TRBJ2-1; v_call: TRBV11-2; d_call: TRBD2; clone_size: .; cdr3_nt: TGTGCCAGCAGCCGACTTAGCGGGGGGGCCTATGAGCAGTTCTTC; cdr3_aa: CASSRLSGGAYEQFF
j_call: TRBJ1-3; v_call: TRBV3-1/TRBV3-2; d_call: .; clone_size: .; cdr3_nt: TGTGCCAGCAGCCAAGCTTCCCTCCCAAACACCATATATTTT; cdr3_aa: CASSQASLPNTIYF
j_call: TRBJ2-5; v_call: TRBV5-1; d_call: TRBD2; clone_size: .; cdr3_nt: TGCGCCAGCAGCTTCCTAGCGGGGGGCCCGGGGCAAGAGACCCAGTACTTC; cdr3_aa: CASSFLAGGPGQETQYF
j_call: TRBJ2-5; v_call: TRBV7-7; d_call: TRBD2; clone_size: once; cdr3_nt: TGTGCTAGCAGCTTAGCGGGGGGAGAGGGAGAGACCCAGTACTTC; cdr3_aa: CASSLAGGEGETQYF
j_call: TRBJ2-3; v_call: TRBV5-1; d_call: TRBD2; clone_size: .; cdr3_nt: TGCGCCAGCAGCTTCGAACCTGAGCGGGGCTTACAGTATTTT; cdr3_aa: CASSFEPERGLQYF